A selection of T cell receptor beta chains follows, all from one sample in a study of Ad26.COV2.S vaccination and SARS-CoV-2 variants. Clones were sequenced by immunoSEQ multiplex PCR, and TCRdb holds only the in-frame ones, with some missing. This repertoire shows roughly 460,000 clones, approximately 90% found once; its top ten account for 1.5% to 2%. The sequenced sample was peripheral blood, obtained in a trial of Ad26.COV2.S vaccine versus placebo. The receptor source for this set is a person aged 18-60 years who received the Ad26.COV2.S COVID-19 vaccine or a placebo. Each CDR3 is given with its conserved first and last residue. The D gene is left open where the match is weak. Rows may omit the clone size; those that give it use once, few, many or a size class.

NA,TRBD2,TRBV7-2,TRBJ2-1,CASSSSGRAWTEQFF,TGTGCCAGCAGCTCTAGCGGGAGGGCCTGGACTGAGCAGTTCTTC
NA,NA,TRBV10-3,TRBJ1-1,CAISEGQLVLF,TGTGCCATCAGTGAGGGACAGTTGGTTCTCTTT
NA,NA,TRBV27,TRBJ2-1,CASSFGPREFNEQFF,TGTGCCAGCAGTTTTGGTCCGCGAGAGTTCAATGAGCAGTTCTTC
NA,NA,TRBV5-6,TRBJ1-2,CASSLGNTFYGYTF,TGTGCCAGCAGCTTAGGTAATACTTTCTATGGCTACACCTTC
NA,TRBD2,TRBV11-3,TRBJ2-1,CASSWGGYEQFF,TGTGCCAGCAGCTGGGGGGGTTATGAGCAGTTCTTC
NA,NA,TRBV3-1/TRBV3-2,TRBJ1-4,CASSQLRQGGNEKLFF,TGTGCCAGCAGCCAATTAAGGCAGGGAGGTAATGAAAAACTGTTTTTT
NA,NA,TRBV19,TRBJ1-4,CASSIGFGVGEKLFF,TGTGCCAGTAGTATCGGTTTCGGGGTGGGCGAAAAACTGTTTTTT
NA,NA,TRBV4-2,TRBJ1-4,CASSAVAGRREKLFF,TGTGCCAGCAGCGCGGTGGCAGGGCGTAGGGAAAAACTGTTTTTT
NA,NA,TRBV19,TRBJ1-3,CASSIPPATIYF,TGTGCCAGTAGTATCCCGCCTGCAACCATATATTTT
NA,NA,TRBV6-2/TRBV6-3,TRBJ2-1,CASSYVRDTYNEQFF,TGTGCCAGCAGTTACGTAAGGGACACCTACAATGAGCAGTTCTTC
NA,NA,TRBV25-1,TRBJ2-1,CASSEGLSYNEQFF,TGTGCCAGCAGTGAAGGGCTCTCCTACAATGAGCAGTTCTTC
NA,NA,TRBV18,TRBJ1-2,CASSPPSSGSGYTF,TGTGCCAGCTCACCACCATCGTCAGGCTCCGGCTACACCTTC
once,NA,TRBV6-5,TRBJ2-5,CASSYSLWETQYF,TGTGCCAGCAGTTACTCACTTTGGGAGACCCAGTACTTC
NA,NA,TRBV6-5,TRBJ1-1,CASSRPQAPEAFF,TGTGCCAGCAGCAGGCCCCAGGCCCCTGAAGCTTTCTTT
NA,TRBD1,TRBV7-9,TRBJ1-6,CASSSPGQSSYNSPLHF,TGTGCCAGCAGCTCGCCGGGACAGAGCTCCTATAATTCACCCCTCCACTTT